The entry that follows covers one TCR beta chain sequence. Antigen specificity is unknown. Both 60 Vbeta primers and 13 Jbeta primers went into the PCR. The assay was immunoSEQ multiplex PCR, and TCRdb's table has in-frame clones only and misses some. The sample records around 30,000 clones, about 60% being singletons. Trimming pared 5 bases from V and 1 base from J, leaving 9 bases between. In germline, CDR1 is GTSNPN, CDR2 SVGIG (reference sequence). The CDR3 contains 12 residues. This sample is part of a study of cytomegalovirus exposure and HLA in healthy donors. Study results and caveats: Further analysis, carried out later, found HLA-associated TCR beta chains more clonally expanded than equally common other chains.

What was sequenced was PBMCs. The chain joins TRBV30 to TRBJ2-7, with D maybe TRBD2 (5 bases). The clonotype comes from a man over 45 in good health and CMV-seropositive. CDR3: CAWGERSYEQYF. The DNA for the CDR3 is TGTGCCTGGGGGGAGAGATCCTACGAGCAGTACTTC.